Given below is one T cell receptor beta chain in context. Its target is not known. The sample originates from a study of T cells expressing NK-cell markers. Broader study findings: Topping the CD3+CD56-NKG2C+ fraction as well were these clonotypes, in a handful of donors.

Production of TCR beta cDNA relied on 5'RACE template switching with UMIs. Reprocessing the 5' RACE reads, TCRdb reports a single entry for every CDR3 protein and omits DNA. This sample contains over 150,000 distinct CDR3 sequences. Germline V gene data show CDR1 as LGHNA and CDR2 as YNFKEQ. The CDR3 extends over 14 amino acids. The clonotype comes from a man aged 18 to 70 in good health. The J gene is TRBJ2-3, the V gene TRBV4-2; TCRdb's D gene call, TRBD1, goes unchecked for lack of DNA. The sequenced sample was blood T cells: a sorted CD56 or NKG2C T cell subset, CD4+ or CD8+ T cells, or bulk PBMC T cells (not recorded which). CDR3 residues: CASSPRAGADTQYF.